The clone carrying this T cell receptor beta chain has more than one count but fewer than ten. Naive CD4+ cells had CD25+ Tregs removed. After constant-region reverse-primer amplification, full-length variable regions underwent semi-nested PCR with Nested Universal Primer A. From the 5' RACE reads, TCRdb called clonotypes with MiXCR, one entry per CDR3 protein. The profile shows tens of thousands of distinct CDR3 sequences, around 26% of them singletons. V was cut by 6 bases and J by 3 bases, with 17 bases left in between. This CDR3 comprises 15 residues. The V gene's germline CDR1 is MNHNS and CDR2 SASEGT.

The chain employs TRBV6-1 and TRBJ2-5, with D perhaps being TRBD1 or TRBD2 (5 bases each). The clonotype comes from a female donor with breast cancer. The sequencing sample was made of naive CD4+ T cells sorted from blood. Described subset: naive CD4+ T cells, CD4+CD45RA+CD25-. Written as DNA, the CDR3 is TGTGCCAGCAGAGTCCGGGGCCAAGCAAAAGAGACCCAGTACTTC. Encoded protein: CASRVRGQAKETQYF.